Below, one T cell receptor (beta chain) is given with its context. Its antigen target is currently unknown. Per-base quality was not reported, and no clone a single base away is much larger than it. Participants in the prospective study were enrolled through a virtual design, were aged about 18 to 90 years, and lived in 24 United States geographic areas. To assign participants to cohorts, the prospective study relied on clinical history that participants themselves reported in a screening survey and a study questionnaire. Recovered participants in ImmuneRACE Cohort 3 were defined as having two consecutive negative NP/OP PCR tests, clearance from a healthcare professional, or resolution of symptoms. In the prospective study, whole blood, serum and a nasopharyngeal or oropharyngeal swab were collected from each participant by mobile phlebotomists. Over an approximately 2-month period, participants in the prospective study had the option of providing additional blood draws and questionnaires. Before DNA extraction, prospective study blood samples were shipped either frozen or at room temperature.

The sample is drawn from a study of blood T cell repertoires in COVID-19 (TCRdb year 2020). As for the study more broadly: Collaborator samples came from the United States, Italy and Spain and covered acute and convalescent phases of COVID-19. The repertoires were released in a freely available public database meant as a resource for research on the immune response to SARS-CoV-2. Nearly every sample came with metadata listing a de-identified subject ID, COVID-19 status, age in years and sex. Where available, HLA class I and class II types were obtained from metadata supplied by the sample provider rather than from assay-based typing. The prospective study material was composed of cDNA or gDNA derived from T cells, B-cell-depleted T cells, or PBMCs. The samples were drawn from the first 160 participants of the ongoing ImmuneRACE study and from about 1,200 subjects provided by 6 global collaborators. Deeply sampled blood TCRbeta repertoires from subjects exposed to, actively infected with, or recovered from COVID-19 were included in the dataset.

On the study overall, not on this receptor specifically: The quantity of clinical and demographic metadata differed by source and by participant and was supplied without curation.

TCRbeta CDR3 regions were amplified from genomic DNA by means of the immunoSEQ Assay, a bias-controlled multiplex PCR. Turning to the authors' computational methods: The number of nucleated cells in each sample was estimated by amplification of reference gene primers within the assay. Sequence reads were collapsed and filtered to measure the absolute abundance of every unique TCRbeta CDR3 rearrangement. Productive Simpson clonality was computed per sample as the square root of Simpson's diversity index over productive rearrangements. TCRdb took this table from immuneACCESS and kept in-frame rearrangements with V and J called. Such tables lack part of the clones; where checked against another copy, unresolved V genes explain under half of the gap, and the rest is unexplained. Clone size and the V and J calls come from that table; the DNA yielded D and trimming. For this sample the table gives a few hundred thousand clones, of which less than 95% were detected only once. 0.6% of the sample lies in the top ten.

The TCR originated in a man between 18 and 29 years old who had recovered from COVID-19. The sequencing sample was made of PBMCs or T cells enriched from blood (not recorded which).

The CDR3 has the sequence CSASHRDRAYNEQFF. The DNA is TGCAGCGCGAGCCACCGGGACAGAGCCTACAATGAGCAGTTCTTC. Rearrangement joined TRBV29-1 to TRBJ2-1; 7 bases in the junction line up with TRBD1. The CDR3 contains 15 residues, cysteine and phenylalanine counted. The only DNA kept is the CDR3, 45 bases in frame from the first base. V is cut back by 7 bases and J by 2 bases, with 11 bases in the junction unmatched. From the germline V gene, CDR1 is SQVTM and CDR2 is ANQGSEA.